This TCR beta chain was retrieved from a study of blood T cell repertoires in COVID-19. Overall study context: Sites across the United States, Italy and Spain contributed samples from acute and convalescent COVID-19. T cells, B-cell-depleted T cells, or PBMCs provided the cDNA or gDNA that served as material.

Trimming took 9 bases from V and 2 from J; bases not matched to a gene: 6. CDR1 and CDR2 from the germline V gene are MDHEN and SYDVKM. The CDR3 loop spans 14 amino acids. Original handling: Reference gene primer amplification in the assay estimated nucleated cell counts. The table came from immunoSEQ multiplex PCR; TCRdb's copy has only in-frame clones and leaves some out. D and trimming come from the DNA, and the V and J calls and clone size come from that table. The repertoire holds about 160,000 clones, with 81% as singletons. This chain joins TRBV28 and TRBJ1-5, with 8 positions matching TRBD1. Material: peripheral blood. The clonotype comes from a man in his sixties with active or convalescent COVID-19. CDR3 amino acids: CASTTGDGNQPQHF. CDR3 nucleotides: TGTGCCAGTACGACAGGGGATGGCAATCAGCCCCAGCATTTT.